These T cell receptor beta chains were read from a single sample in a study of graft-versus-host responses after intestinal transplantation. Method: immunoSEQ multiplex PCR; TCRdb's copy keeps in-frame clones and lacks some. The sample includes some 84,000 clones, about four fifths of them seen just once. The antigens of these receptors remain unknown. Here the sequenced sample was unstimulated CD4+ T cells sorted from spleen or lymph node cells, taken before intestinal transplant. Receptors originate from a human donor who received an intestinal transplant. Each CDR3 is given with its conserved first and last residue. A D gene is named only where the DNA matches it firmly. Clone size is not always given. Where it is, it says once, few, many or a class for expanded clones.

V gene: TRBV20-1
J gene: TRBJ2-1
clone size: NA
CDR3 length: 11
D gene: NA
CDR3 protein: CSARRDNEQFF
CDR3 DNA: TGCAGTGCTAGACGCGACAATGAGCAGTTCTTC

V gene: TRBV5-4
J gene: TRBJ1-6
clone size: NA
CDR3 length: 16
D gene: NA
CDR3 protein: CASSLQGGSYNSPLHF
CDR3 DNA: TGTGCCAGCAGTCTACAGGGTGGCTCCTATAATTCACCCCTCCACTTT

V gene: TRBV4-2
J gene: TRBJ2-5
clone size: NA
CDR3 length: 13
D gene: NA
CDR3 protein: CASSPLRAETQYF
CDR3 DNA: TGTGCCAGCAGCCCCCTCAGGGCGGAGACCCAGTACTTC

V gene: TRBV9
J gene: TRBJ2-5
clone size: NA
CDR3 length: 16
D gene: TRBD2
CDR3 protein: CASSVALAGPQETQYF
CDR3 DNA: TGTGCCAGCAGCGTAGCCCTAGCGGGCCCTCAAGAGACCCAGTACTTC

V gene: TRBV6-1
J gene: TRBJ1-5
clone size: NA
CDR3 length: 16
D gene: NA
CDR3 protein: CASSQAGPTPNQPQHF
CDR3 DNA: TGTGCCAGCAGTCAAGCGGGCCCAACCCCCAATCAGCCCCAGCATTTT

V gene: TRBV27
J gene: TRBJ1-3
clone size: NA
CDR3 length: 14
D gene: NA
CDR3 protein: CASSSLASGNTIYF
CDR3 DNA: TGTGCCAGCAGTTCTCTGGCATCTGGAAACACCATATATTTT

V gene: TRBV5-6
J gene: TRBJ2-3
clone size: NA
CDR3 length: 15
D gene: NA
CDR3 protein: CASSLRGRGTDTQYF
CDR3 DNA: TGTGCCAGCAGCTTGAGGGGAAGGGGCACAGATACGCAGTATTTT

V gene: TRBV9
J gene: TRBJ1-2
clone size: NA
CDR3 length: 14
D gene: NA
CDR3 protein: CASSVDAVLYGYTF
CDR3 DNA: TGTGCCAGCAGCGTAGACGCAGTGCTCTATGGCTACACCTTC

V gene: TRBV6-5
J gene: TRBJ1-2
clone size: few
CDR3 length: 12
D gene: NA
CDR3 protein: CASSPTGSGYTF
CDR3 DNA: TGTGCCAGCAGCCCCACAGGGTCCGGCTACACCTTC

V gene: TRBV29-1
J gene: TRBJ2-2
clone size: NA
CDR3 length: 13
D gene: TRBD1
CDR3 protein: CSVDRANTGELFF
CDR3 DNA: TGCAGCGTCGACAGGGCGAACACCGGGGAGCTGTTTTTT

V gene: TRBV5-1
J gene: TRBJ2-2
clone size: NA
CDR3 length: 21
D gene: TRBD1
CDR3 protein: CASSLDWTGQGALRLSGELFF
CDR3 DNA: TGCGCCAGCAGCTTGGACTGGACGGGACAGGGGGCGCTTCGGCTTTCCGGGGAGCTGTTTTTT

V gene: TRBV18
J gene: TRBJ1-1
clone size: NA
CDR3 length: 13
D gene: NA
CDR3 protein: CASSFNGNTEAFF
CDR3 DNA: TGTGCCAGCTCTTTTAACGGGAACACTGAAGCTTTCTTT

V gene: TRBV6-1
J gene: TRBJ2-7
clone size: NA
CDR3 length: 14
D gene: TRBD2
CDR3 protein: CASELAGDRGEQYF
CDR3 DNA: TGTGCCAGCGAACTAGCGGGAGACCGGGGAGAGCAGTACTTC

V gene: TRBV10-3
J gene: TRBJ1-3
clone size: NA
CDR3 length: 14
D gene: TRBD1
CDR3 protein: CAIQGQGTGNTIYF
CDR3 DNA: TGTGCCATCCAGGGACAGGGGACTGGAAACACCATATATTTT

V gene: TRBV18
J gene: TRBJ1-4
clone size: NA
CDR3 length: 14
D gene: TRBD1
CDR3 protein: CASSRDRDNEKLFF
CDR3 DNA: TGTGCCAGCTCACGGGACAGAGATAATGAAAAACTGTTTTTT

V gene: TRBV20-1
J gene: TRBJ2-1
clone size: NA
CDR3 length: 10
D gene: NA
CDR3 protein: CSASDNEQFF
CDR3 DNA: TGCAGTGCTAGCGACAATGAGCAGTTCTTC

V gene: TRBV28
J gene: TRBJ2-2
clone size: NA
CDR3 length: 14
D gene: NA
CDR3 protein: CASRPRLNTGELFF
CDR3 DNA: TGTGCCAGCAGGCCTCGACTGAACACCGGGGAGCTGTTTTTT

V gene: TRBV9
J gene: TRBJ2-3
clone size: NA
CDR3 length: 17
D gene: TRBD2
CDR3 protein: CASSVVSGGPITDTQYF
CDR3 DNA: TGTGCCAGCAGCGTAGTCAGCGGGGGCCCGATCACAGATACGCAGTATTTT

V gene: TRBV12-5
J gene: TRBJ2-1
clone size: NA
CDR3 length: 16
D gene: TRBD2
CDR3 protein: CASGLVPTSGYNEQFF
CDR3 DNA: TGTGCTAGTGGTTTGGTGCCCACTAGCGGCTACAATGAGCAGTTCTTC

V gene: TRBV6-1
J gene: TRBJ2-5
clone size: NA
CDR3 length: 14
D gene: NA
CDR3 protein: CASSEVGGGETQYF
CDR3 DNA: TGTGCCAGCAGTGAAGTGGGAGGGGGGGAGACCCAGTACTTC

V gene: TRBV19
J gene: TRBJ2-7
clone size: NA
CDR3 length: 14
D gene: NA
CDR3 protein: CASSIRLQVPEQYF
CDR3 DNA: TGTGCCAGTAGTATAAGACTTCAAGTTCCCGAGCAGTACTTC

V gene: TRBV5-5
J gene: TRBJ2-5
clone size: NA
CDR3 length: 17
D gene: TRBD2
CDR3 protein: CASSLRAVLAGEETQYF
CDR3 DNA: TGTGCCAGCAGCTTGAGGGCGGTACTAGCGGGGGAAGAGACCCAGTACTTC

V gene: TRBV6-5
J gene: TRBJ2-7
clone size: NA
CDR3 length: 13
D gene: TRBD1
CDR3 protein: CASSEGATYEQYF
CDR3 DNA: TGTGCCAGCAGTGAGGGGGCTACCTACGAGCAGTACTTC

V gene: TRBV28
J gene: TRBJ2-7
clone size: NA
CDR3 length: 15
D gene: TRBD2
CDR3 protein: CASRTTSGRAYEQYF
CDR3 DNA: TGTGCCAGCAGGACCACTAGCGGGAGGGCTTACGAGCAGTACTTC

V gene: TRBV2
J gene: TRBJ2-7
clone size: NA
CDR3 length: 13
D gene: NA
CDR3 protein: CASSTGGPYEQYF
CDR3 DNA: TGTGCCAGCAGCACCGGAGGGCCCTACGAGCAGTACTTC

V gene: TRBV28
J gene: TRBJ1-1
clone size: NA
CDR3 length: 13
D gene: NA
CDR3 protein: CASSPRMGAKAFF
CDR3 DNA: TGTGCCAGCAGTCCACGCATGGGGGCGAAAGCTTTCTTT

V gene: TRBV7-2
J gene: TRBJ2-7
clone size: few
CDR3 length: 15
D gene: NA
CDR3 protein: CASSLWGLSSYEQYF
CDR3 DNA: TGTGCCAGCAGCTTATGGGGCTTAAGCTCCTACGAGCAGTACTTC

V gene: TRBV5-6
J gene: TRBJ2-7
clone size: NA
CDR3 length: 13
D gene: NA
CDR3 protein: CASSLGDIYEQYF
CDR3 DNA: TGTGCCAGCAGCTTGGGGGACATCTACGAGCAGTACTTC

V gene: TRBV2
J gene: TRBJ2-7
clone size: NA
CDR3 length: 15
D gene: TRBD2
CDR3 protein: CASGGRGRRSYEQYF
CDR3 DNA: TGTGCCAGCGGCGGGAGGGGTCGTAGGTCCTACGAGCAGTACTTC

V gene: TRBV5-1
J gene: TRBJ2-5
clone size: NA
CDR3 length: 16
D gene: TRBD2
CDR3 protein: CASSLGPSGKQETQYF
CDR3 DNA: TGCGCCAGCAGCTTGGGTCCTAGCGGTAAACAAGAGACCCAGTACTTC

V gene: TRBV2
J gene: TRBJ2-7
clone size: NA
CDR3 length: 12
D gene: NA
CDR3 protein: CATGGQSYEQYF
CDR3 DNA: TGTGCCACCGGGGGGCAGTCCTACGAGCAGTACTTC

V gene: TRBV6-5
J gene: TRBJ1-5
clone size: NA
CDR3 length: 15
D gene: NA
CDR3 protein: CASSYSVDSNQPQHF
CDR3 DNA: TGTGCCAGCAGTTACTCGGTGGACAGTAATCAGCCCCAGCATTTT

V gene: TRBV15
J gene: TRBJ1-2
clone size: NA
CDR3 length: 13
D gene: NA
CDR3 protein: CATSAGEGYGYTF
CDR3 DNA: TGTGCCACCAGCGCAGGGGAGGGCTATGGCTACACCTTC

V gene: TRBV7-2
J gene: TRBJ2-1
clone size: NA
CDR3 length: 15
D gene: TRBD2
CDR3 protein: CASSPGLAAYNEQFF
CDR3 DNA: TGTGCCAGCAGCCCTGGACTAGCGGCCTACAATGAGCAGTTCTTC

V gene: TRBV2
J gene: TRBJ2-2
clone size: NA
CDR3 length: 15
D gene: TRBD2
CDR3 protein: CASTLAGAGAGELFF
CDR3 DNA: TGTGCCAGCACACTAGCGGGAGCGGGGGCCGGGGAGCTGTTTTTT

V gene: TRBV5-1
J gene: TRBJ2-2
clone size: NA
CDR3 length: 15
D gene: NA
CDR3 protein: CASTTDRPNTGELFF
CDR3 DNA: TGCGCCAGCACCACTGACAGACCGAACACCGGGGAGCTGTTTTTT

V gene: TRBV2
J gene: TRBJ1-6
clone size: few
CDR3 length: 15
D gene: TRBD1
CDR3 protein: CASSGTGSYNSPLHF
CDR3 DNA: TGTGCCAGCAGTGGGACAGGCTCCTATAATTCACCCCTCCACTTT